The clone carrying this TCR beta chain was picked up one time. Its antigen is currently unknown. Sequencing used immunoSEQ multiplex PCR; TCRdb keeps in-frame clones, though not all of them. Of about 130,000 clones listed, roughly 91% were seen once; the top ten hold around 3.5%. The sample is drawn from a study of cytomegalovirus exposure and HLA in healthy donors. Germline trimming cut 6 bases from V and 2 bases from J; bases unmatched to any gene: 6. Germline V gene data show CDR1 as MNHEY and CDR2 as SVGAGI. CDR3 length: 14 amino acids. Study observations and caveats: Cytomegalovirus-associated status was assigned to about 180 TCR beta chains. In the 120 validation repertoires, a later analysis found that first-cohort TCR clusters tended to co-occur. Under in vitro conditions, three CMV-associated chains were confirmed as specific for CMV antigens.

This sequence originates from a man younger than 40 in good health and CMV-seronegative. The sample comprised PBMCs. J is TRBJ2-5 and V is TRBV6-5; 7 bases are a match to TRBD2. CDR3 DNA: TGTGCCAGCAGGGGACCGGGACTACAAGAGACCCAGTACTTC. It yields the protein CASRGPGLQETQYF.